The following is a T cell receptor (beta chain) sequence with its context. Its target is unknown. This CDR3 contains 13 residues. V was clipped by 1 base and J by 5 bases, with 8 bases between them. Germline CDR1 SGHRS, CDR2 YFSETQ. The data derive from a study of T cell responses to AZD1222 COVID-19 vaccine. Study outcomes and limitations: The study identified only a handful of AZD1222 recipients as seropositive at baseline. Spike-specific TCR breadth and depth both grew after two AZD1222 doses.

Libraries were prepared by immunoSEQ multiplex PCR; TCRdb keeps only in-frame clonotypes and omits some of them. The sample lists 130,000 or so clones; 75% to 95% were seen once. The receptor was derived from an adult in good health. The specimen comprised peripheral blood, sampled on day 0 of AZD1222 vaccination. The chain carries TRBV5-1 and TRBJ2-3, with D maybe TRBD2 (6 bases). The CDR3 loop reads CASSLWGEDTQYF. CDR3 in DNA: TGCGCCAGCAGCTTGTGGGGGGAAGATACGCAGTATTTT.